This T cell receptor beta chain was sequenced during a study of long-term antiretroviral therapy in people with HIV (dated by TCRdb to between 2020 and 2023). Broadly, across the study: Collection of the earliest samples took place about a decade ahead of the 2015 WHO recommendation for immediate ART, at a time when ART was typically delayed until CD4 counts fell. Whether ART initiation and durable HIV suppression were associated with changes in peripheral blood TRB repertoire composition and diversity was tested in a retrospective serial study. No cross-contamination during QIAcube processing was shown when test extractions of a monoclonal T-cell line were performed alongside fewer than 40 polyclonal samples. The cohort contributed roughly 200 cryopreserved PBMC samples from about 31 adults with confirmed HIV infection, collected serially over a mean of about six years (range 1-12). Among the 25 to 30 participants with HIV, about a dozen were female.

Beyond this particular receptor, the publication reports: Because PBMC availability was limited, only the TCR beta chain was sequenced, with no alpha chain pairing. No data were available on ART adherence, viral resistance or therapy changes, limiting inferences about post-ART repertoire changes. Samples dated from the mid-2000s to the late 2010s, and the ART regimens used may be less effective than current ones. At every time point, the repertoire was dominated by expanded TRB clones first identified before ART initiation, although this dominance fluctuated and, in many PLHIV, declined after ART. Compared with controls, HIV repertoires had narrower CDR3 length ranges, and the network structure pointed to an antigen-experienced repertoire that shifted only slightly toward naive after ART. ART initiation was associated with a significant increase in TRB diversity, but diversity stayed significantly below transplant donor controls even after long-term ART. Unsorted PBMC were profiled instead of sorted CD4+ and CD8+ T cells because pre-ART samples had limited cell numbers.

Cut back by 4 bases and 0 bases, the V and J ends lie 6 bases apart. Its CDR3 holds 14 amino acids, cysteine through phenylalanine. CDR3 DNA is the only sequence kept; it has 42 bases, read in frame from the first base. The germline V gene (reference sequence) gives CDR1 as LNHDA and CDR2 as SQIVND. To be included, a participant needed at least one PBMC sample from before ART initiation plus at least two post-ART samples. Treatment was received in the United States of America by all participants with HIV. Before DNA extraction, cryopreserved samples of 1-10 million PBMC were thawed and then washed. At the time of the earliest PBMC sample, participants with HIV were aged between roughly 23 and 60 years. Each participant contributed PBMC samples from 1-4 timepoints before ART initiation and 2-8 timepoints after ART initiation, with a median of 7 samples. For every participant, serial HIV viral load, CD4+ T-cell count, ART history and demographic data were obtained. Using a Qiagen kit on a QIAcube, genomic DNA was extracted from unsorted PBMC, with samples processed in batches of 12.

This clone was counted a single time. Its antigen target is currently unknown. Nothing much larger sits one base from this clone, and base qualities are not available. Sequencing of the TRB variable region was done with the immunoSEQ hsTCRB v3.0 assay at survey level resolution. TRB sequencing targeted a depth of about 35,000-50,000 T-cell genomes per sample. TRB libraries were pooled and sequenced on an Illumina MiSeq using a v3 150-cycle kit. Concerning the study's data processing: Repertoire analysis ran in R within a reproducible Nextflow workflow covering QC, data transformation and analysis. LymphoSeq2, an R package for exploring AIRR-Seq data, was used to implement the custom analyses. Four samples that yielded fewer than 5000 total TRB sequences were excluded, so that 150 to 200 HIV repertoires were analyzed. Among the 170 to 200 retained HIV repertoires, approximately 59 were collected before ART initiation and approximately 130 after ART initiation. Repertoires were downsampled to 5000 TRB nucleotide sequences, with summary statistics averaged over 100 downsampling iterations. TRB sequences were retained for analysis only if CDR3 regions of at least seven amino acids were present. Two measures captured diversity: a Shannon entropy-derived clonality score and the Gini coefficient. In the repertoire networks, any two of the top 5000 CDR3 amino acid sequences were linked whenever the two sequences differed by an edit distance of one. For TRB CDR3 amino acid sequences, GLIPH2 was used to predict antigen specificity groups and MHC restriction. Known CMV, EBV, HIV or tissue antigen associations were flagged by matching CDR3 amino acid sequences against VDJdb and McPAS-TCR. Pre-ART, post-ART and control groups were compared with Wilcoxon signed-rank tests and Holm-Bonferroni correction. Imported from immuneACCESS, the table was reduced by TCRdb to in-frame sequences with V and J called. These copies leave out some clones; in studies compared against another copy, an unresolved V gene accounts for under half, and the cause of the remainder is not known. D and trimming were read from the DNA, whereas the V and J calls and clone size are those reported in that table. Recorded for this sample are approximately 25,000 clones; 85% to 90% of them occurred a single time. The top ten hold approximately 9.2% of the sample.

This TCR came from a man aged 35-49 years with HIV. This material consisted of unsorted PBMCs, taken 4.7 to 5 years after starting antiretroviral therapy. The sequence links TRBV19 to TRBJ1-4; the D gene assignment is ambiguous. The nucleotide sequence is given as TGTGCCAGTAGTACGGGTGCAACTAATGAAAAACTGTTTTTT. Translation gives CASSTGATNEKLFF.